This T cell receptor beta chain emerged from a study of cytomegalovirus exposure and HLA in healthy donors. Study-wide findings and caveats: A link between a missense DCLRE1C variant and TCR beta V- and J-gene trimming emerged from a later analysis.

The V gene's germline CDR1 is MNHNY and CDR2 SVGAGI (reference sequence). With 6 bases clipped from V and 4 bases from J, the junction kept 2 bases outside the gene matches. The CDR3 has 14 amino acids. As concerns this clone: The antigen is unknown.

The PCR contained 60 Vbeta and 13 Jbeta primers. Method: immunoSEQ multiplex PCR; TCRdb's copy keeps in-frame clones and lacks some. The table includes about 90,000 clones, 55% to 70% detected once. The sequenced material came from PBMCs. The chain joins TRBV6-6 to TRBJ2-3, with 12 bases aligning to TRBD2. The sequence was collected from a woman aged 50 to 60 in good health and CMV-seropositive. Written as DNA, the CDR3 is TGTGCCAGCAGCCCTAGCGGGGGGGCAGATACGCAGTATTTT. This encodes CASSPSGGADTQYF.